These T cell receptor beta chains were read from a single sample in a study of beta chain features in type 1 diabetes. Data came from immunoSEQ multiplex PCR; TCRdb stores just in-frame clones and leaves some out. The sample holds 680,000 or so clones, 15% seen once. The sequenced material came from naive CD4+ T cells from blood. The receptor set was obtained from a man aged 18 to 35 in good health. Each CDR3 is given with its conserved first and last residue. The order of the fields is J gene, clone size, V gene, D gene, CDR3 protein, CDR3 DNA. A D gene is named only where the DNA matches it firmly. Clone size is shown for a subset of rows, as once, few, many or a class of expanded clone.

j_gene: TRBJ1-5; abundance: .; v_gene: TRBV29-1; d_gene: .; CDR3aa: CSVEVGGASNQPQHF; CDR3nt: TGCAGCGTTGAAGTTGGTGGAGCCAGCAATCAGCCCCAGCATTTT
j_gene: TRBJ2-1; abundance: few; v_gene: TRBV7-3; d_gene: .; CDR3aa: CASSLTPEWDLGNEQFF; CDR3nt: TGTGCCAGCAGCTTAACCCCCGAGTGGGATCTTGGCAATGAGCAGTTCTTC
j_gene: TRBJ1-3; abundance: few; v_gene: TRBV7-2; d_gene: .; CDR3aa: CASSPGQTFGNTIYF; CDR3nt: TGTGCCAGCAGCCCAGGACAGACCTTTGGAAACACCATATATTTT
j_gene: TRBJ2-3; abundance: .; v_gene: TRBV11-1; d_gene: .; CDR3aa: CASSLDNRDSDTQYF; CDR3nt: TGTGCCAGCAGCTTAGACAACAGGGATTCGGATACGCAGTATTTT
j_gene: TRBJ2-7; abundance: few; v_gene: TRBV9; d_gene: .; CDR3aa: CASSVGWQGIYEQYF; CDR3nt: TGTGCCAGCAGCGTAGGCTGGCAGGGAATCTACGAGCAGTACTTC
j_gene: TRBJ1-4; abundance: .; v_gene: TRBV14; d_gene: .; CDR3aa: CASSQERSLTEKLFF; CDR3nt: TGTGCCAGCAGCCAAGAGCGCAGTCTCACGGAAAAACTGTTTTTT
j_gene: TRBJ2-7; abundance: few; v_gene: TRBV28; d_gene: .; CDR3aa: CASSFGRYEQYF; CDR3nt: TGTGCCAGCAGTTTCGGGCGCTACGAGCAGTACTTC
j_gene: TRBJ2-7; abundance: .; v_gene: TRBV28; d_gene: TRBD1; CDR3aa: CASRFTGGPPYEQYF; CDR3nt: TGTGCCAGCAGATTTACAGGGGGCCCCCCCTACGAGCAGTACTTC
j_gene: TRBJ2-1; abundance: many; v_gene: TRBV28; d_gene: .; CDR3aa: CASTPGDEQFF; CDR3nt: TGTGCCAGCACCCCTGGGGATGAGCAGTTCTTC
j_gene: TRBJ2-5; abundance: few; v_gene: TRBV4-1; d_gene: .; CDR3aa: CASSQGRTLPTQYF; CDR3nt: TGCGCCAGCAGCCAAGGAAGGACGCTACCGACCCAGTACTTC